This passage covers 5 T cell receptor beta chains from one sample sequenced in a study of tissue T cells after allogeneic stem cell transplantation. The protocol was immunoSEQ multiplex PCR, while the TCRdb copy is restricted to in-frame clones and leaves out a portion. Of around 17,000 clones listed, roughly two thirds are singletons. The material sequenced was spleen. These receptors were collected from a female BALB/c mouse in good health. The mouse line has the MHC haplotype H2-d.

To note about this clone: The genes and germline here are from mouse. Partial CDR3 DNA: TGTGCTAGCAGTCGACAGTCACAAGACACCCAGTAC. It translates to CASSRQSQDTQY. In full, the CDR3 reads CASSRQSQDTQYF. V gene TRBV29 combines with J gene TRBJ2-5, with a possible D match to TRBD1 (5 bases). Sequencing ends 1 residue short of the CDR3 end; the germline J gene provides the rest. The CDR3 length is 13 residues. Germline V gives CDR1 MSHET, CDR2 SYDVDS. Trimming took off 5 bases at V and 3 bases at J, with 9 bases between the two ends. The whole variable domain, remainder taken from reference TRBV29 and TRBJ2-5, is DMKVTQMPRYLIKRMGENVLLECGQDMSHETMYWYRQDPGLGLQLIYISYDVDSNSEGDIPKGYRVSRKKREHFSLILDSAKTNQTSVYFCASSRQSQDTQYFGPGTRLLVL.

In the case of this clone: Gene and germline names: mouse. The sequence runs out 1 residue before the end of the CDR3; the remainder is reconstructed from the germline J gene. The rearrangement uses TRBV2 and TRBJ2-7; 8 nucleotides agree with TRBD2. This CDR3 comprises 13 residues. Germline lookup yields CDR1 LGHNA and CDR2 YSYQKL. Trimming took 0 bases from V and 6 from J; bases not matched to a gene: 1. CDR3 DNA (partial): TGTGCCAGCAGCCAAGACTGGGGGGTTGAACAGTAC. This sequence encodes CASSQDWGVEQY. The CDR3 in its entirety is CASSQDWGVEQYF.

With respect to this clone: Mouse germline and gene names are used. Coverage ceases 1 residue before the CDR3 finishes, and the germline J gene fills in the end. The chain recombines TRBV13-1 with TRBJ2-2; the D gene could be TRBD1 or TRBD2 (5 bases each). The germline V gene has CDR1 NSHNY and CDR2 SYGAGN. The ends were cut back, 6 bases at V and 0 bases at J, with 9 bases in the middle. The CDR3 sequence is 14 residues long. CDR3 DNA, as far as it was read: TGTGCCAGCACTGGGACCACAAACACCGGGCAGCTCTAC. Translating it yields CASTGTTNTGQLY. The whole CDR3 reads CASTGTTNTGQLYF.

Comments on this clone: The germline and genes are mouse ones. With the read ending 1 residue before the CDR3 end, the germline J gene is used to fill in that end. The chain joins TRBV19 to TRBJ2-7, with 8 positions matching TRBD2. V lost 5 bases and J lost 0; bases outside the gene matches: 7. CDR1 is FNHDT, CDR2 SITEND, per germline (reference sequence). This CDR3 has 15 amino acids. Here the CDR3 reads CASSPNWGSSYEQYF. The part of the CDR3 DNA that was read is TGTGCCAGCAGCCCTAACTGGGGGAGCTCCTATGAACAGTAC.

As for this clone: Mouse gene names and germline throughout. The CDR3 end lies 1 residue beyond the end of the read and is filled in from the germline J gene. The chain uses TRBV29 and TRBJ2-7, with D perhaps TRBD1 (6 bases). V was pared by 6 bases and J by 4 bases, with 7 bases between. The CDR3 totals 11 residues. The germline gives CDR1 MSHET, CDR2 SYDVDS. CDR3 sequence: CASRDRYEQYF. CDR3 DNA, as far as it was read: TGTGCTAGCAGAGACAGGTATGAACAGTAC.